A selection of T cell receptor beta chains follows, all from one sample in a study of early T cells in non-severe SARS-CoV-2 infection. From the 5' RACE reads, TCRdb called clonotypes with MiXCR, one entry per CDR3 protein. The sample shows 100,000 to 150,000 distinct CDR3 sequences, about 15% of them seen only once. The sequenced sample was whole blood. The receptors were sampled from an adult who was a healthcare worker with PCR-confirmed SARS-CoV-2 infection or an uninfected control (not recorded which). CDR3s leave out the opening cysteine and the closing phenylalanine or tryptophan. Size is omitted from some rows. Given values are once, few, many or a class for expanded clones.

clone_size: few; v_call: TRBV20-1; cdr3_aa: SVRDTGTSLSGANVLT
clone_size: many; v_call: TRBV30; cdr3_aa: AYGLSPNYGYT
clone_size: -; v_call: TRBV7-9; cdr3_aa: ASSLAGTRASEQF
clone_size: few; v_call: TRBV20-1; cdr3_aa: SARGSGENQPQH
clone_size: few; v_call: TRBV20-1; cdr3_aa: SASPRGVGTEAF
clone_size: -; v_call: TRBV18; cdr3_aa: ASSPGFMNTEAF
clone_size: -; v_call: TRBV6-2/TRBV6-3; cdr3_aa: ASKSGQGLETQY
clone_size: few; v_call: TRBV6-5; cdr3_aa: ASSSRQGATEAF
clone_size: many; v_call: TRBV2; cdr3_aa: ASSLTGTNSPLH
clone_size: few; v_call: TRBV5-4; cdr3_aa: ASSLAGVNRNSPLH
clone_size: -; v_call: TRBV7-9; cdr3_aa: ASSFRQGGRMNTEAF
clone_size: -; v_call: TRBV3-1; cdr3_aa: ASSQEAGQSYGYT
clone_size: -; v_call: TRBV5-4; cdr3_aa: ASSKSPQGNEKLF
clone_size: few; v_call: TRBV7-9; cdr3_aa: ASSLVPDIAQY
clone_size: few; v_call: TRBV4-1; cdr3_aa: ASSQVGTPGDTQY
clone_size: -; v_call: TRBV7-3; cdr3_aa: ASSLTGQSNTEAF
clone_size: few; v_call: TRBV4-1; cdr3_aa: ASSQAGSTEAF
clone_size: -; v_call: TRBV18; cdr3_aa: ASSPNHFQETQY
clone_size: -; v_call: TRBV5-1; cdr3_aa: ASSQDLATNSPLH
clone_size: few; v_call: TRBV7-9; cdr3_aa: ASTSVQAGYGYT
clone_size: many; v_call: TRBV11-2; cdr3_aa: ASSPLRRTETYEQY
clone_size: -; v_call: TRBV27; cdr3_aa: ASSSSYRETGEKLF
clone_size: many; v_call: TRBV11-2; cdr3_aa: ASTDRFEGYT
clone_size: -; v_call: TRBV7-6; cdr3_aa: ASSGQQNNEQF
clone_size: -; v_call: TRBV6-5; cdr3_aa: ASSKSRGTGNSPLH
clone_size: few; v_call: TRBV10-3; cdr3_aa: AIGDRENQPQH
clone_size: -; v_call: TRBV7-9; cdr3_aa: ASSIPRVLGDEQF
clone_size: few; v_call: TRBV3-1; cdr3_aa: ASSQSQGYEQY
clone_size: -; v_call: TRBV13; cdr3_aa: ASTGGQGYTGELF
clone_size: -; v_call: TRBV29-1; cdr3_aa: SVEDLDTQY
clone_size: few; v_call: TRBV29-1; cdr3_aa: SVGSTGTGGGEQY
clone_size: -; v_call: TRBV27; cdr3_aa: ASSLWGDAVNEAF
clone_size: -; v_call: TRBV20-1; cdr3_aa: SAIKGLQETQY
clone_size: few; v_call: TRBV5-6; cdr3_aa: ASSSTGTSGTIAKNIQY
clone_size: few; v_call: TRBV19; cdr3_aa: ASRTRGGRNEQF
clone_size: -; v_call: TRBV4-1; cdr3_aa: ASSQRQGGGVNTEAF
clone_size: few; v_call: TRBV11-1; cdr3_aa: ASSPPGQGSTGELF
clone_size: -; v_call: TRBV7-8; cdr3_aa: ASSLGRLSGGYEQF
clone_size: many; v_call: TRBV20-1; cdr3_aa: SAAGGGYGYT
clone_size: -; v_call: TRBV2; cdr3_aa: ATYSTGVSTDTQY
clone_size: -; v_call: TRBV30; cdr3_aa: AWSPTGFNSPLH
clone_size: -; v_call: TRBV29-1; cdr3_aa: SVGKRGGRAQY
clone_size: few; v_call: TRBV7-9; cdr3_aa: ASSSRGYYEQY
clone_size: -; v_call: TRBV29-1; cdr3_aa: SVEGDTLQQTQY
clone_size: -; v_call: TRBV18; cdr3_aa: ASSPPGGGYEQY
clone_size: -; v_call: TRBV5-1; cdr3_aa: ASRSGPSTDTQY
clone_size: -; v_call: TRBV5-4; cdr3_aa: ASSSSRENTEAF
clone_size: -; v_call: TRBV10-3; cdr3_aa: AISEEAGGFTEAF